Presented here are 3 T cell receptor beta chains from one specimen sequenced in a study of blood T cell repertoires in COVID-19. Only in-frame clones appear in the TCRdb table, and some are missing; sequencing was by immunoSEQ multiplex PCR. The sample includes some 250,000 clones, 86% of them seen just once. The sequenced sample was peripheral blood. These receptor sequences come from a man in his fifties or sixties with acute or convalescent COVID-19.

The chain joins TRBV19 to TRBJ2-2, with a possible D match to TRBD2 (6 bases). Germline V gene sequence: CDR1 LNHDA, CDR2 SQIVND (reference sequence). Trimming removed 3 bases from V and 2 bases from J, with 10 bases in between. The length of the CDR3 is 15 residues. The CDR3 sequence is CASSIRRENTGELFF. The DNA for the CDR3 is TGTGCCAGTAGTATTAGGAGGGAAAACACCGGGGAGCTGTTTTTT.

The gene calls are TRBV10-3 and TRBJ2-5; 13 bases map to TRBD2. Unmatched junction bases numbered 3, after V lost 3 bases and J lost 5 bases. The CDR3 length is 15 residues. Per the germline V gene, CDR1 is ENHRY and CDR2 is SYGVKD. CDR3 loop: CAISELAGGTETQYF. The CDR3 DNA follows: TGTGCCATCAGTGAACTAGCGGGAGGGACGGAGACCCAGTACTTC.

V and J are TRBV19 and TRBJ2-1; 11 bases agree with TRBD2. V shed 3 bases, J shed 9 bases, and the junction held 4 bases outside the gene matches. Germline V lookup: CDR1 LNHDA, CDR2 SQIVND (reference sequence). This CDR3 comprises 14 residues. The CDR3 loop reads CASSISLAGGEQFF. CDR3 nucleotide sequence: TGTGCCAGTAGTATCAGTCTAGCGGGAGGTGAGCAGTTCTTC.